These T cell receptor beta chains were read from a single sample in a study of identical twins' blood T cells. Via MiXCR, TCRdb re-called the 5' RACE reads, giving one row per CDR3 protein. The profile shows 400,000 or so distinct CDR3 sequences, approximately 30% of them singletons. The source material was PBMCs. The receptors here all came from a woman aged 18 to 55 in good health. The CDR3 runs from the conserved cysteine through the conserved F or W. Fields, in order: D gene, V gene, clone size, J gene, CDR3 DNA, CDR3 protein. The D gene is left open where the match is weak. Clone size is stated in some rows and not others, as once, few, many or a class when expanded.

d_call: TRBD2
v_call: TRBV7-6
clone_size: many
j_call: TRBJ2-2
cdr3_nt: TGTGCCAGCAGCTCTAGCGGTTATAGGGAGCTGTTTTTT
cdr3_aa: CASSSSGYRELFF

d_call: TRBD2
v_call: TRBV18
clone_size: few
j_call: TRBJ2-1
cdr3_nt: TGTGCCAGCTCACTACTAGCGGGGGGGCCAAATGAGCAGTTCTTC
cdr3_aa: CASSLLAGGPNEQFF

d_call: TRBD2
v_call: TRBV20-1
clone_size: .
j_call: TRBJ2-1
cdr3_nt: TGCAGTGCTAGTCCGGGTCGCGCGGGAGCCGATGATGAGCAGTTCTTC
cdr3_aa: CSASPGRAGADDEQFF

d_call: TRBD1
v_call: TRBV10-3
clone_size: few
j_call: TRBJ2-2
cdr3_nt: TGTGCCGCCCGGGACAGCTCCCCGAACACCGGGGAGCTGTTTTTT
cdr3_aa: CAARDSSPNTGELFF

d_call: TRBD1
v_call: TRBV9
clone_size: .
j_call: TRBJ1-2
cdr3_nt: TGTGCCAGCAGCCCCCGGGACAGGAGTTGGGGAAGTGGCTACACCTTC
cdr3_aa: CASSPRDRSWGSGYTF

d_call: .
v_call: TRBV6-1
clone_size: .
j_call: TRBJ2-2
cdr3_nt: TGTGCCACCAACCCTTTCAGGGAGACGGCCGGGGAGCTGTTTTTT
cdr3_aa: CATNPFRETAGELFF

d_call: .
v_call: TRBV20-1
clone_size: few
j_call: TRBJ1-1
cdr3_nt: TGCAGTGCTAGACCCCCCGAGGATACTGAAGCTTTCTTT
cdr3_aa: CSARPPEDTEAFF

d_call: .
v_call: TRBV10-3
clone_size: .
j_call: TRBJ2-7
cdr3_nt: TGTGCCACCAGTGAGGCCAGACTAAGGAGCTCCTACGAGCAGTACTTC
cdr3_aa: CATSEARLRSSYEQYF

d_call: .
v_call: TRBV6-2/TRBV6-3
clone_size: .
j_call: TRBJ2-1
cdr3_nt: TGTGCCAGCACCCTAGAAGCCTACAATGAGCAGTTCTTC
cdr3_aa: CASTLEAYNEQFF

d_call: TRBD1
v_call: TRBV20-1
clone_size: .
j_call: TRBJ1-1
cdr3_nt: TGCAGTGCTAGACCCCAGGGGGCCACGAACACTGAAGCTTTCTTT
cdr3_aa: CSARPQGATNTEAFF

d_call: TRBD2
v_call: TRBV29-1
clone_size: .
j_call: TRBJ2-3
cdr3_nt: TGCAGCGTGGCCGGGAGGCTGACAGATACGCAGTATTTT
cdr3_aa: CSVAGRLTDTQYF

d_call: .
v_call: TRBV4-3
clone_size: .
j_call: TRBJ1-2
cdr3_nt: TGCGCCAGCAGCCAAGAATACGTAGGTGGCTACACCTTC
cdr3_aa: CASSQEYVGGYTF

d_call: .
v_call: TRBV5-6
clone_size: few
j_call: TRBJ2-7
cdr3_nt: TGTGCCAGCAGCTTGGGGGGGGACAGCTACGAGCAGTACTTC
cdr3_aa: CASSLGGDSYEQYF

d_call: TRBD1
v_call: TRBV19
clone_size: few
j_call: TRBJ1-5
cdr3_nt: TGTGCCAGTAGTAAGACAGGGGGGAATCAGCCCCAGCATTTT
cdr3_aa: CASSKTGGNQPQHF

d_call: .
v_call: TRBV20-1
clone_size: many
j_call: TRBJ1-5
cdr3_nt: TGCAGTGCTAGGTTGGGGGGAGAGGATAGCAATCAGCCCCAGCATTTT
cdr3_aa: CSARLGGEDSNQPQHF

d_call: .
v_call: TRBV10-3
clone_size: many
j_call: TRBJ1-2
cdr3_nt: TGTGCCATCACCGAGGGACCGTTCTATGGCTACACCTTC
cdr3_aa: CAITEGPFYGYTF

d_call: .
v_call: TRBV20-1
clone_size: many
j_call: TRBJ1-2
cdr3_nt: TGCAGTGCTAGAGATCAGGTTACGGCAGGCAATTTCGGCTACACCTTC
cdr3_aa: CSARDQVTAGNFGYTF

d_call: .
v_call: TRBV5-1
clone_size: few
j_call: TRBJ2-4
cdr3_nt: TGCGCCAGCAGCTTGGACCGCCCACACATTCAGTACTTC
cdr3_aa: CASSLDRPHIQYF

d_call: TRBD2
v_call: TRBV4-3
clone_size: few
j_call: TRBJ2-3
cdr3_nt: TGCGCCAGCAGCCAAGAGCCCCCGGCCAGCGGGAGAACAGATACGCAGTATTTT
cdr3_aa: CASSQEPPASGRTDTQYF

d_call: .
v_call: TRBV5-4
clone_size: few
j_call: TRBJ1-2
cdr3_nt: TGTGCCAGCAGCCTGAGGGACGTATCCGCTTATGGCTACACCTTC
cdr3_aa: CASSLRDVSAYGYTF

d_call: TRBD2
v_call: TRBV20-1
clone_size: .
j_call: TRBJ2-1
cdr3_nt: TGCAGTGCTAATGGGCGGGGGGGCAGATGGAATGAGCAGTTCTTC
cdr3_aa: CSANGRGGRWNEQFF

d_call: .
v_call: TRBV11-3
clone_size: .
j_call: TRBJ2-1
cdr3_nt: TGTGCCAGCAGAAAGGGGAATGAGCAGTTCTTC
cdr3_aa: CASRKGNEQFF

d_call: TRBD1
v_call: TRBV12-5
clone_size: few
j_call: TRBJ2-2
cdr3_nt: TGTGCTAGTGGTTTGGTCCTCCGGGGACAGGGCGTGCTGTTTTTT
cdr3_aa: CASGLVLRGQGVLFF

d_call: TRBD2
v_call: TRBV6-2/TRBV6-3
clone_size: few
j_call: TRBJ2-1
cdr3_nt: TGTGCCAGCAGTTATCATGCGGGAGGGGGCAATGAGCAGTTCTTC
cdr3_aa: CASSYHAGGGNEQFF

d_call: TRBD1
v_call: TRBV27
clone_size: .
j_call: TRBJ2-7
cdr3_nt: TGTGCCGTCGGACAGGTCCCCCCGTACTTC
cdr3_aa: CAVGQVPPYF

d_call: .
v_call: TRBV15
clone_size: .
j_call: TRBJ1-1
cdr3_nt: TGTGCCACCAGCAGAGGTTCGAGCGGGGGCACTGAAGCTTTCTTT
cdr3_aa: CATSRGSSGGTEAFF

d_call: .
v_call: TRBV11-2
clone_size: many
j_call: TRBJ1-1
cdr3_nt: TGTGCCAGCAGCTCCGGGACCCTCGGTACTGAAGCTTTCTTT
cdr3_aa: CASSSGTLGTEAFF

d_call: .
v_call: TRBV29-1
clone_size: few
j_call: TRBJ1-3
cdr3_nt: TGCAGCGTTGCCGAGGGGAGGCACTCTGGAAACACCATATATTTT
cdr3_aa: CSVAEGRHSGNTIYF

d_call: TRBD2
v_call: TRBV6-5
clone_size: .
j_call: TRBJ2-2
cdr3_nt: TGTGCCAGCAGTTCATATAGCTGGGAGGGCGGGGAGCTGGTTTTT
cdr3_aa: CASSSYSWEGGELVF

d_call: .
v_call: TRBV12-5
clone_size: few
j_call: TRBJ1-2
cdr3_nt: TGTGCTAGTGGTTTGGTACTAGCCGGGATTAACTATGGCTACACCTTC
cdr3_aa: CASGLVLAGINYGYTF

d_call: TRBD1
v_call: TRBV6-2/TRBV6-3
clone_size: .
j_call: TRBJ1-2
cdr3_nt: TGTGCCAGCAGTCGGACAGGGTGGACCTATGGCTACACCTTC
cdr3_aa: CASSRTGWTYGYTF

d_call: .
v_call: TRBV7-2
clone_size: .
j_call: TRBJ2-1
cdr3_nt: TGTGCCAGCAGCTTAGGGTCCCGCAATGAGCAGTTCTTC
cdr3_aa: CASSLGSRNEQFF

d_call: .
v_call: TRBV30
clone_size: .
j_call: TRBJ2-6
cdr3_nt: TGTGCCTGGAGTCAGGGATCCTCTGGGGCCAACGTCCTGACTTTC
cdr3_aa: CAWSQGSSGANVLTF

d_call: .
v_call: TRBV6-1
clone_size: many
j_call: TRBJ1-2
cdr3_nt: TGTGCCAGCAGAACTCGGACCGAGAACTATGGCTACACCTTC
cdr3_aa: CASRTRTENYGYTF

d_call: .
v_call: TRBV20-1
clone_size: few
j_call: TRBJ2-1
cdr3_nt: TGCAGTGCTCCCTCACCACTAGCCGCCGTAGAGCAGTTCTTC
cdr3_aa: CSAPSPLAAVEQFF

d_call: .
v_call: TRBV3-1
clone_size: few
j_call: TRBJ1-2
cdr3_nt: TGTGCCAGCAGCCGTCGGGGCGCGCCCCTAAGCTACACCTTC
cdr3_aa: CASSRRGAPLSYTF

d_call: .
v_call: TRBV18
clone_size: few
j_call: TRBJ1-1
cdr3_nt: TGTGCCAGCTCACCCCTAGGGGAGGGGGACACTGAAGCTTTCTTT
cdr3_aa: CASSPLGEGDTEAFF

d_call: .
v_call: TRBV4-1
clone_size: few
j_call: TRBJ1-4
cdr3_nt: TGCGCCAGCAGCCCAGGACGTGCCGGAAAACTGTTTTTT
cdr3_aa: CASSPGRAGKLFF

d_call: .
v_call: TRBV2
clone_size: few
j_call: TRBJ1-2
cdr3_nt: TGTGCCAGCAGCGATTCACAGGGATTCGGCTATGGCTACACCTTC
cdr3_aa: CASSDSQGFGYGYTF

d_call: .
v_call: TRBV12-3/TRBV12-4
clone_size: .
j_call: TRBJ1-3
cdr3_nt: TGTGCCAGCAGTAACAGAGGAAACACCATATATTTT
cdr3_aa: CASSNRGNTIYF

d_call: .
v_call: TRBV29-1
clone_size: .
j_call: TRBJ1-1
cdr3_nt: TGCAGCGTTCAAGGACTGCCGAACACTGAAGCTTTCTTT
cdr3_aa: CSVQGLPNTEAFF

d_call: .
v_call: TRBV6-5
clone_size: .
j_call: TRBJ1-4
cdr3_nt: TGTGCCAGCAGCTCTAGTCCGGGAAGAGGCGAAAAACTGTTTTTT
cdr3_aa: CASSSSPGRGEKLFF

d_call: .
v_call: TRBV6-2/TRBV6-3
clone_size: .
j_call: TRBJ1-2
cdr3_nt: TGTGCCAGCAGTTCCCTCGGGGCGATCGTCGGAGGCTACACCTTC
cdr3_aa: CASSSLGAIVGGYTF

d_call: .
v_call: TRBV29-1
clone_size: few
j_call: TRBJ2-7
cdr3_nt: TGCAGCGCCTCCCCGGGGGAAGACGAGCAGTACTTC
cdr3_aa: CSASPGEDEQYF

d_call: .
v_call: TRBV29-1
clone_size: .
j_call: TRBJ1-5
cdr3_nt: TGCAGCGTGGGAGAAAGTCGGCAGCCCCAGCATTTT
cdr3_aa: CSVGESRQPQHF

d_call: .
v_call: TRBV5-1
clone_size: many
j_call: TRBJ1-5
cdr3_nt: TGCGCCAGCAGCTTGTACGCCGGAGATCAGCCCCAGCATTTT
cdr3_aa: CASSLYAGDQPQHF

d_call: .
v_call: TRBV3-1
clone_size: few
j_call: TRBJ1-1
cdr3_nt: TGTGCCACCCGAAGGGGGGCCTTCGGGGAGAACACTGAAGCTTTCTTT
cdr3_aa: CATRRGAFGENTEAFF

d_call: .
v_call: TRBV7-8
clone_size: many
j_call: TRBJ2-2
cdr3_nt: TGTGCCAGCAGCTTTCTGCGGGGAGTAAACACCGGGGAGCTGTTTTTT
cdr3_aa: CASSFLRGVNTGELFF

d_call: .
v_call: TRBV19
clone_size: .
j_call: TRBJ2-1
cdr3_nt: TGTGCCAGTAGTCCCGCAGGCGATGAGCAGTTCTTC
cdr3_aa: CASSPAGDEQFF

d_call: .
v_call: TRBV4-1
clone_size: few
j_call: TRBJ1-1
cdr3_nt: TGCGCCAGCAGCCGAATTGACACCCCAAACACTGAAGCTTTCTTT
cdr3_aa: CASSRIDTPNTEAFF

d_call: TRBD2
v_call: TRBV9
clone_size: once
j_call: TRBJ2-5
cdr3_nt: TGTGCCAGCAGCGTAGAGCGGGGAGTGCCAGAGACCCAGTACTTC
cdr3_aa: CASSVERGVPETQYF

d_call: .
v_call: TRBV28
clone_size: few
j_call: TRBJ2-2
cdr3_nt: TGTGCCAGCAGTATGCTAGCTACCGGGGAGCTGTTTTTT
cdr3_aa: CASSMLATGELFF

d_call: .
v_call: TRBV20-1
clone_size: few
j_call: TRBJ1-4
cdr3_nt: TGCAGTGCTAGGAACCCAACTAATGAAAAACTGTTTTTT
cdr3_aa: CSARNPTNEKLFF

d_call: .
v_call: TRBV10-2
clone_size: .
j_call: TRBJ1-1
cdr3_nt: TGCGCCAGCTGGGGGACTACTGAAGCTTTCTTT
cdr3_aa: CASWGTTEAFF

d_call: .
v_call: TRBV10-1
clone_size: few
j_call: TRBJ2-7
cdr3_nt: TGCGCCAGCAGTGAGTCGGAGGGTCCGGAGTGGTACGAGCAGTACTTC
cdr3_aa: CASSESEGPEWYEQYF

d_call: TRBD1
v_call: TRBV7-2
clone_size: .
j_call: TRBJ1-1
cdr3_nt: TGTGCCAGCAGCTACACAGGACAGGGGATCACTGAAGCTTTCTTT
cdr3_aa: CASSYTGQGITEAFF

d_call: .
v_call: TRBV11-3
clone_size: few
j_call: TRBJ2-2
cdr3_nt: TGTGCCAGCAGCTTGATCAGTTGGGAGCTGTTTTTT
cdr3_aa: CASSLISWELFF

d_call: .
v_call: TRBV5-1
clone_size: .
j_call: TRBJ1-5
cdr3_nt: TGCGCCAGCAGCTTGGGCTGGGTTAGCACAGATACGCAGCATTTT
cdr3_aa: CASSLGWVSTDTQHF

d_call: .
v_call: TRBV19
clone_size: .
j_call: TRBJ2-7
cdr3_nt: TGTGCCAGTAGTATTAGGGACTCAGCCTACGAGCAGTACTTC
cdr3_aa: CASSIRDSAYEQYF